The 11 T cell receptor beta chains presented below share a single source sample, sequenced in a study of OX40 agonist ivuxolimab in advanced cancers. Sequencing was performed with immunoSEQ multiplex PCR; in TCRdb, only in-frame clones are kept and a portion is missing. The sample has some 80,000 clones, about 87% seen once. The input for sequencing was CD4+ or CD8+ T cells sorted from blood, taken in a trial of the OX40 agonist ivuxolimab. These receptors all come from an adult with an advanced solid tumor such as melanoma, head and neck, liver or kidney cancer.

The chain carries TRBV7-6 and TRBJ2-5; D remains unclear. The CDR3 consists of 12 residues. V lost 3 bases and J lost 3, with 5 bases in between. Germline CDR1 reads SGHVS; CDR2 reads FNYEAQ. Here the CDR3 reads CASSFIEETQYF. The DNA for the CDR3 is TGTGCCAGCAGCTTTATCGAAGAGACCCAGTACTTC.

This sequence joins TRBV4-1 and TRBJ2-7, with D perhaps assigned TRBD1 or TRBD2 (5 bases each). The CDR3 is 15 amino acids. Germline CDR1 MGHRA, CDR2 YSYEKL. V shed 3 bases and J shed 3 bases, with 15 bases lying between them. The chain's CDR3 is CASSQRPGPYYEQYF. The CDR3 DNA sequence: TGCGCCAGCAGCCAGCGGCCGGGGCCCTACTACGAGCAGTACTTC.

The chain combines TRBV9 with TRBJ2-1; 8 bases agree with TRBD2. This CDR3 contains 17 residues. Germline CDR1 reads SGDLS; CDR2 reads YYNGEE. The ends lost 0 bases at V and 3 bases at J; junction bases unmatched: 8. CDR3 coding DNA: TGTGCCAGCAGCGTAGCTGGCGGGGGGCACTTCTACAATGAGCAGTTCTTC. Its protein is CASSVAGGGHFYNEQFF.

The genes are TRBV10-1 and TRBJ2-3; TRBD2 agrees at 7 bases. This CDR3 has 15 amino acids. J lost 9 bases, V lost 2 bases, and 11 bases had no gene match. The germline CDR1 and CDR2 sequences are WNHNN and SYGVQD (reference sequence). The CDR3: CASSESLGGGRTQYF. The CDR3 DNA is TGCGCCAGCAGTGAGAGCCTAGGCGGGGGAAGGACGCAGTATTTT.

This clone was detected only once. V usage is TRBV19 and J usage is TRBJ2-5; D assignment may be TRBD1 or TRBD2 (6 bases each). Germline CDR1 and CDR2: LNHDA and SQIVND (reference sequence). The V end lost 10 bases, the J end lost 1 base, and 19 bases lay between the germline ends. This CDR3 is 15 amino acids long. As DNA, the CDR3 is TGTGCCACCAAAACAGGAGGGGGATTCCAAGAGACCCAGTACTTC. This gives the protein CATKTGGGFQETQYF.

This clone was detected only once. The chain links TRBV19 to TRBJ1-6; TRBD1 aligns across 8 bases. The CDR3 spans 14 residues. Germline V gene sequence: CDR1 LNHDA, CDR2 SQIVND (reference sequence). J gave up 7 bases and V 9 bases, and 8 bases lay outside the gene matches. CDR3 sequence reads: CASSQGASNSPLHF. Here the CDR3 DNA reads TGTGCCAGCTCCCAGGGGGCGAGCAATTCACCCCTCCACTTT.

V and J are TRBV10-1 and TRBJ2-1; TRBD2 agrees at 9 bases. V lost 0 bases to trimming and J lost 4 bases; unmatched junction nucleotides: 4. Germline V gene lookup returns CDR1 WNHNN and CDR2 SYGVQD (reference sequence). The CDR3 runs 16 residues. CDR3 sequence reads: CASSESPSGVYNEQFF. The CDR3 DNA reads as TGCGCCAGCAGTGAGTCGCCTAGCGGGGTATACAATGAGCAGTTCTTC.

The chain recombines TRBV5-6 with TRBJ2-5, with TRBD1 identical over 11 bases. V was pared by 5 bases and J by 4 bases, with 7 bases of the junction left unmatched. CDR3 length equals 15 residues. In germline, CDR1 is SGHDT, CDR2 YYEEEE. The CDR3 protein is CASSSDRGPRETQYF. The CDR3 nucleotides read TGTGCCAGCAGTTCGGACAGGGGGCCGAGAGAGACCCAGTACTTC. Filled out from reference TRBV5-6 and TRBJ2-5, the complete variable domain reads DAGVTQSPTHLIKTRGQQVTLRCSPKSGHDTVSWYQQALGQGPQFIFQYYEEEERQRGNFPDRFSGHQFPNYSSELNVNALLLGDSALYLCASSSDRGPRETQYFGPGTRLLVL.

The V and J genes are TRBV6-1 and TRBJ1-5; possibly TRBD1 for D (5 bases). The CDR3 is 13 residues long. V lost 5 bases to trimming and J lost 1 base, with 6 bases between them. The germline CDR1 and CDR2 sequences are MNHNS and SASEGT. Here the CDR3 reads CASSWGSNQPQHF. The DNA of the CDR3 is TGTGCCAGCAGTTGGGGGAGCAATCAGCCCCAGCATTTT.

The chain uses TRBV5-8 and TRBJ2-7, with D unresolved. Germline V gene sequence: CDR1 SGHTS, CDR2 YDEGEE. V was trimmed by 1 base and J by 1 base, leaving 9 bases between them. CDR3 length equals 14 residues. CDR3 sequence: CASSLYGVSYEQYF. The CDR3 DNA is TGTGCCAGCAGCTTGTATGGGGTATCCTACGAGCAGTACTTC.

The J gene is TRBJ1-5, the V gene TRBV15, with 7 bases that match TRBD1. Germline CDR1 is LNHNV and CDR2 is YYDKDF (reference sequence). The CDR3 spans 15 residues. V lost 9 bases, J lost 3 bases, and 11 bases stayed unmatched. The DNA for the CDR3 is TGTGCCACTAGACAGGGTAATCCCTTCAATCAGCCCCAGCATTTT. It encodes CATRQGNPFNQPQHF.